The 20 T cell receptor beta chains below come from one sample, sequenced in a study of T-cell memory formation after mild COVID-19. A single record per CDR3 protein comes from TCRdb applying MiXCR to the 5' RACE reads. The sample yields about 360,000 distinct CDR3 sequences, under 15% seen once. Sequencing was done on a sample of PBMCs or a T cell subset sorted from them (not recorded which). Source of these receptors: a man aged 18-30 years who had mild COVID-19 (a few samples of this study predate the infection). Cell type and time point are not known.

This clonotype was seen many times. The genes are TRBV7-3 and TRBJ2-1, with D unclear. Trimming stripped 1 base from V and 6 bases from J, with 10 bases between. The length of the CDR3 is 14 residues. Germline V gives CDR1 SGHTA, CDR2 FQGTGA. CDR3 in amino acids: CASSLMGPGNEQFF. The CDR3 DNA is TGTGCCAGCAGCTTAATGGGCCCCGGCAATGAGCAGTTCTTC.

As to this clonotype: One junction end disagrees with the germline gene, perhaps due to a read error. The chain combines TRBV7-9 with TRBJ2-2; tentatively, D is TRBD2 (5 bases). CDR1 SEHNR and CDR2 FQNEAQ come from the germline V gene (reference sequence). The CDR3 covers 12 residues. The CDR3 here is CASSSLTGKLFF. CDR3 nucleotide sequence: TGTGCCAGCAGCTCGTTAACCGGGAAGCTGTTTTTT. Filled out from reference TRBV7-9 and TRBJ2-2, the complete variable domain reads DTGVSQNPRHKITKRGQNVTFRCDPISEHNRLYWYRQTLGQGPEFLTYFQNEAQLEKSRLLSDRFSAERPKGSFSTLEIQRTEQGDSAMYLCASSSLTGKLFFGEGSRLTVL.

This sequence joins TRBV7-3 and TRBJ2-6; tentatively, D is TRBD1 (5 bases). The CDR3 has 16 amino acids. Looked up from germline, CDR1 is SGHTA and CDR2 is FQGTGA. V gave up 5 bases and J gave up 4 bases, with 15 bases separating them. For the CDR3, the DNA is TGTGCCAGCAGCGCCGATACAGGTTCCGGGGCCAACGTCCTGACTTTC. Translation gives CASSADTGSGANVLTF.

V gene TRBV14 combines with J gene TRBJ2-7; 8 nucleotides align to TRBD1. Losses at the gene ends were 2 bases for V and 4 bases for J; bases not matched to a gene: 4. This CDR3 has 14 residues. Germline CDR1 SGHDN, CDR2 FVKESK. The CDR3 bases are TGTGCCAGCAGCCAATTAAGGACAGGGTACGAGCAGTACTTC. Amino acid sequence: CASSQLRTGYEQYF.

This chain connects TRBV27 to TRBJ1-3; 9 nucleotides align to TRBD1. CDR3 length: 16 residues. Germline lookup yields CDR1 MNHEY and CDR2 SMNVEV (reference sequence). V was clipped by 6 bases and J by 3 bases; unmatched bases: 9. The CDR3 sequence is CASSRTGGAFGNTIYF. For the CDR3, the DNA is TGTGCCAGCAGCCGCACAGGGGGCGCGTTTGGAAACACCATATATTTT.

V is TRBV7-2 and J is TRBJ1-5; D not certain. The CDR3 extends over 13 amino acids. Germline V gives CDR1 SGHTA, CDR2 FQGNSA. The V and J ends lost 2 bases and 7 bases respectively, with 9 bases between them. CDR3 sequence (DNA): TGTGCCAGCAGCTTACTCAACAACCAGCCCCAGCATTTT. It encodes CASSLLNNQPQHF.

V gene TRBV5-4 combines with J gene TRBJ2-1; D remains ambiguous. The CDR3 is 11 amino acids. The ends were cut back, 7 bases at V and 3 bases at J, with 5 bases in the middle. CDR1 is SGHNT, CDR2 YYREEE, per germline (reference sequence). The CDR3 DNA reads TGTGCCAGCGAAATCTACAATGAGCAGTTCTTC. Amino acids: CASEIYNEQFF.

The chain couples TRBV7-2 to TRBJ1-5; 7 nucleotides agree with TRBD1. Per germline, CDR1 SGHTA and CDR2 FQGNSA. Trimming cost V 5 bases and J 5 bases; bases outside gene matches: 12. The CDR3 totals 16 residues. This CDR3 is CASSPGQDRVDQPQHF. CDR3 DNA: TGTGCCAGCAGCCCCGGACAAGACAGGGTGGATCAGCCCCAGCATTTT.

This clonotype was seen ten or more times. J is TRBJ2-3 and V is TRBV20-1; 8 bases fit TRBD2. The germline V gene has CDR1 DFQATT and CDR2 SNEGSKA (reference sequence). V trimming: 5 bases; J trimming: 4 bases; junction bases outside the gene matches: 5. The CDR3 loop spans 13 amino acids. The CDR3 DNA reads as TGCAGTGCTGAGGGCGGGGGGCCAGATACGCAGTATTTT. Its protein is CSAEGGGPDTQYF.

This clonotype has a count of ten or more. The J gene is TRBJ2-5, the V gene TRBV5-1; D possibly corresponds to TRBD1 (5 bases). Trimming removed 6 bases at V and 2 bases at J, with 20 bases between. CDR1 SGHRS and CDR2 YFSETQ come from the germline V gene. This CDR3 has 16 amino acids. The CDR3 sequence is CASTSGRQSPQETQYF. CDR3 nucleotide sequence: TGCGCCAGCACCTCCGGCCGACAGTCGCCTCAAGAGACCCAGTACTTC.

This clonotype was counted between two and nine times. The V and J genes are TRBV12-3 or TRBV12-4 and TRBJ1-2; 9 nucleotides line up with TRBD1. This CDR3 has 14 amino acids. V gave up 7 bases and J gave up 8 bases; unmatched junction bases: 11. CDR3 sequence (DNA): TGTGCCAGCACCAAACCCCGACAGGGGGGCGGCTACACCTTC. Its protein product is CASTKPRQGGGYTF.

The chain couples TRBV7-9 to TRBJ2-1, with D unresolved. The CDR3 is 14 residues long. Trimming cost V 1 base and J 8 bases, with 12 bases left between them. Per germline, CDR1 SEHNR and CDR2 FQNEAQ (reference sequence). The CDR3 nucleotides are TGTGCCAGCAGCTTAGGAGTAGGTTTGGATGAGCAGTTCTTC. Its protein is CASSLGVGLDEQFF.

This clonotype was picked up a small number of times. The chain couples TRBV19 to TRBJ1-1, with TRBD1 matching over 9 bases. The CDR3 has 14 residues. With V trimmed by 6 bases and J by 5 bases, 7 bases remained unmatched. The germline V gene has CDR1 LNHDA and CDR2 SQIVND (reference sequence). The CDR3 reads CASRRTGERTEAFF. CDR3 bases: TGTGCCAGTAGACGGACAGGGGAAAGGACTGAAGCTTTCTTT.

This chain links TRBV6-5 with TRBJ1-5; TRBD1 is a possible D gene (5 bases). Trimming stripped 6 bases from V and 4 bases from J, with 13 bases between. This CDR3 region has 14 residues. Per germline, CDR1 MNHEY and CDR2 SVGAGI. The CDR3 spells CASSKLEGNQPQHF. CDR3 DNA: TGTGCCAGCAGCAAACTAGAGGGGAATCAGCCCCAGCATTTT.

This chain joins TRBV5-1 and TRBJ1-5; 7 nucleotides match TRBD1. Germline CDR1 and CDR2: SGHRS and YFSETQ. This CDR3 contains 14 residues. V dropped 0 bases and J dropped 6; count of bases not matched to a gene: 3. The CDR3 here is CASSLEGGSQPQHF. The CDR3 DNA is TGCGCCAGCAGCTTGGAAGGGGGCAGTCAGCCCCAGCATTTT.

In this sample, this clonotype turned up many times. The V gene is TRBV20-1, the J gene TRBJ2-7, with TRBD2 matching over 10 bases. Trimming cost V 2 bases and J 7 bases; bases outside gene matches: 8. CDR3 length: 14 residues. Germline CDR1 is DFQATT and CDR2 is SNEGSKA (reference sequence). This chain's CDR3 is CSARIPAGGLEQYV. The CDR3, as DNA: TGCAGTGCTAGAATACCAGCGGGGGGGCTTGAGCAGTACGTC.

This clonotype was found a few times. The V and J genes are TRBV18 and TRBJ1-1, with D unresolved. Trimming pared 5 bases from V and 7 bases from J, leaving 14 bases between. CDR1 and CDR2 from the germline V gene are KGHSH and LQKENI. This CDR3 spans 13 amino acids. The CDR3 DNA is TGTGCCAGCTCAGGCTTGGGTAAGATTGAAGCTTTCTTT. It translates to CASSGLGKIEAFF.

The CDR3 DNA reads TGCGCCAGCAGCCAAGGGACAGCTACCTACGAGCAGTACTTC. It codes for CASSQGTATYEQYF. The genes are TRBV4-3 and TRBJ2-7; TRBD1 is a possible D gene (6 bases). Deletions cut 1 base from V and 2 bases from J, with 9 bases between. The CDR3 loop spans 14 amino acids. The germline V gene has CDR1 LGHNA and CDR2 YSLEER.

This clonotype was counted between two and nine times. This sequence joins TRBV6-1 and TRBJ2-1; D unresolved. Per the germline V gene, CDR1 is MNHNS and CDR2 is SASEGT. V was trimmed by 6 bases and J by 12 bases, leaving 9 bases between them. The CDR3 contains 10 residues. The CDR3 region has the DNA TGTGCCAGCAGCCACAAAATGCAGTTCTTC. Translated: CASSHKMQFF.

The chain employs TRBV3-1 and TRBJ1-1, with TRBD1 identical over 8 bases. The CDR3 contains 15 residues. Germline trimming cut 3 bases from V and 3 bases from J; bases unmatched to any gene: 6. Looked up from germline, CDR1 is LGHDT and CDR2 is YNNKEL (reference sequence). The CDR3 region is CASSQGRGLHTEAFF. CDR3 DNA: TGTGCCAGCAGCCAGGGCAGGGGGCTCCACACTGAAGCTTTCTTT.